This TCR beta chain emerged from a study of Graves' ophthalmopathy and Graves' hyperthyroidism. Study observations and caveats: Most expanded clonotypes in thyroid above 0.001 frequency also showed up in blood.

The sequenced template was RNA, covering the TCR beta CDR3 region. RT-PCR was first run with HTBI primers, then multiplex PCR in a second round. TCRdb itself ran the multiplex PCR reads through MiXCR, one entry per CDR3 protein. The data show some 360,000 distinct CDR3 sequences, with roughly 15% seen just once and roughly 2.6% held by the top ten. Only a few counts were recorded for this clonotype. What it binds is not known. The sequence was collected from an adult woman with stable Graves' hyperthyroidism. Sequencing was carried out using peripheral blood.

The CDR3 DNA follows: TGCGCCAGCAGCCCGTACAGGCGAACCTCCTACGAGCAGTACTTC. Translation: CASSPYRRTSYEQYF. This chain links TRBV5-1 with TRBJ2-7; weak D call: TRBD1 (5 bases). This CDR3 spans 15 amino acids. V lost 4 bases and J lost 0, with 14 bases in between. Germline loops: CDR1 SGHRS, CDR2 YFSETQ.